Following are 14 T cell receptor beta chains from one sample sequenced in a study of blood T cell repertoires in COVID-19 (dated by TCRdb to the early 2020s). Library creation used the immunoSEQ multiplex PCR assay. Held by TCRdb, this immuneACCESS table contains in-frame sequences only and omits some clones. Under half of the omission traces to an unresolved V gene where checked; the cause of the rest is unknown. The sample records around 100,000 clones, 85% of which are singletons. The top ten hold approximately 1.5% of the sample. The sequenced sample was peripheral blood. The receptors originated from a man between 35 and 55 years old with acute or convalescent COVID-19.

This clone appeared a few times. The genes are TRBV7-8 and TRBJ2-5; weak D call: TRBD1 (5 bases). This CDR3 is 15 amino acids long. V was trimmed by 5 bases and J by 0 bases, leaving 13 bases between them. Germline CDR1 SGHVS, CDR2 FQNEAQ. DNA of the CDR3: TGTGCCAGCAGCCCAAGACTCAGGGACCAAGAGACCCAGTACTTC. Residues: CASSPRLRDQETQYF.

The CDR3 sequence: CASSPGILNTEAFF. The CDR3 DNA follows: TGTGCCAGCTCACCAGGCATCTTGAACACTGAAGCTTTCTTT. The chain uses TRBV18 and TRBJ1-1; D unclear. V lost 2 bases, J lost 0 bases, and 7 bases lay in between. This CDR3 spans 14 amino acids. The germline V gene encodes CDR1 KGHSH and CDR2 LQKENI.

The rearrangement links TRBV7-2 to TRBJ2-5, with 14 bases fitting TRBD2. V shed 5 bases and J 7 bases; nucleotides not matched to a gene: 15. The CDR3 runs 18 residues. Germline lookup yields CDR1 SGHTA and CDR2 FQGNSA. The CDR3 loop is CASSKGLAGATPVGTQYF. The CDR3, as DNA: TGTGCCAGCAGCAAGGGACTAGCGGGGGCCACCCCCGTGGGGACCCAGTACTTC. Full variable domain (rest looked up from reference TRBV7-2 and TRBJ2-5): GAGVSQSPSNKVTEKGKDVELRCDPISGHTALYWYRQSLGQGLEFLIYFQGNSAPDKSGLPSDRFSAERTGGSVSTLTIQRTQQEDSAVYLCASSKGLAGATPVGTQYFGPGTRLLVL.

The CDR3 reads CASRSTSGGSYEQYF. Written as DNA, the CDR3 is TGCGCCAGCAGGTCGACTAGCGGGGGCTCCTACGAGCAGTACTTC. The V and J genes are TRBV10-2 and TRBJ2-7, with TRBD2 matching 12 bases. After removal of 6 bases from V and 0 bases from J, the junction contained 3 bases not matched to a gene. CDR1 is WSHSY, CDR2 SAAADI, per germline. CDR3 length: 15 amino acids.

The J gene is TRBJ1-3, the V gene TRBV6-2 or TRBV6-3; TRBD1 is a possible D gene (6 bases). Germline CDR1 MNHEY, CDR2 SVGEGT. This CDR3 region has 19 residues. V was shortened by 6 bases and J by 0 bases, with 24 bases between the two germline ends. CDR3 region: CASSHYPQQTGLSGNTIYF. The CDR3 region has the DNA TGTGCCAGCAGCCACTACCCACAGCAGACAGGACTCTCTGGAAACACCATATATTTT.

Concerning this clone itself: The junction and the germline gene differ at one end; a read error may be behind it. This chain links TRBV7-7 with TRBJ2-2, with 9 bases that match TRBD1. There are 16 residues in the CDR3. The V gene's germline CDR1 is SSHAT and CDR2 FNYEAQ (reference sequence). This chain's CDR3 is CASSPTGGTNTGELFF. The CDR3 bases are TGTGCTAGCAGCCCTACAGGGGGCACGAACACCGGGGAGCTGTTTTTT.

This chain links TRBV28 with TRBJ2-5; TRBD1 agrees at 9 bases. The CDR3 is made up of 15 amino acids. The germline CDR1 and CDR2 sequences are MDHEN and SYDVKM. Unmatched junction bases numbered 8, after V lost 5 bases and J lost 4 bases. The DNA for the CDR3 is TGTGCCAGCAGTACGACAGGGGGTATGGTAGAGACCCAGTACTTC. Amino acid sequence: CASSTTGGMVETQYF.

As for this clone: One end of the junction fails to match germline, which may point to a read error. The gene calls are TRBV11-3 and TRBJ2-5; 8 bases map to TRBD2. The CDR3 has 11 residues. CDR1 SGHNT and CDR2 YENEEA come from the germline V gene. The CDR3 spells CASSLGTSLHF. DNA for the CDR3: TGTGCCAGCAGCTTAGGGACTAGCCTCCACTTC.

The genes are TRBV12-3 or TRBV12-4 and TRBJ1-4; D perhaps matches TRBD1 (6 bases). V gave up 5 bases and J gave up 7 bases, with 11 bases separating them. CDR3 length: 13 amino acids. CDR3 sequence reads: CASSKRDTEKLFF. The CDR3, as DNA: TGTGCCAGCAGTAAAAGGGACACTGAAAAACTGTTTTTT.

This clone has only a few counts. The J gene is TRBJ2-5, the V gene TRBV30; D is possibly TRBD2 (5 bases). CDR3 length: 13 residues. Germline loops: CDR1 GTSNPN, CDR2 SVGIG (reference sequence). The ends were cut back, 1 base at V and 1 base at J, with 7 bases in the middle. The CDR3 region is CAWSGGGQETQYF. The CDR3 nucleotides read TGTGCCTGGAGTGGTGGAGGCCAAGAGACCCAGTACTTC.

The V gene is TRBV14, the J gene TRBJ2-3, with 15 bases aligning to TRBD2. Germline CDR1 SGHDN, CDR2 FVKESK. The CDR3 spans 18 residues. V trimming: 4 bases; J trimming: 1 base; junction bases outside the gene matches: 6. The CDR3 loop is CASSRGLAGGPGTDTQYF. The CDR3 DNA is TGTGCCAGCAGCCGCGGACTAGCGGGAGGGCCAGGCACAGATACGCAGTATTTT.

The chain employs TRBV21-1 and TRBJ1-2; TRBD1, the D gene given by the table, was not confirmed from the DNA. TRBV21-1 is labeled a pseudogene. This CDR3 has 14 amino acids. CDR3 residues: CASSQGQGGDGYTF. In DNA form, the CDR3 reads TGTGCCAGCAGCCAGGGACAGGGAGGGGATGGCTACACCTTC.

The chain joins TRBV7-2 to TRBJ2-1; TRBD2 aligns across 8 bases. CDR1 SGHTA and CDR2 FQGNSA come from the germline V gene. The ends lost 4 bases at V and 5 bases at J; junction bases unmatched: 10. CDR3 length: 16 residues. DNA for the CDR3: TGTGCCAGCAGCTCGGCCGCGGGGGGCCCGGACAATGAGCAGTTCTTC. It codes for CASSSAAGGPDNEQFF.

The genes are TRBV5-8 and TRBJ1-5, with D possibly TRBD1 on 6 matching bases. This CDR3 is built from 16 residues. The V end was cut by 4 bases, the J end by 3 bases, with 17 bases between. CDR1 SGHTS and CDR2 YDEGEE come from the germline V gene. CDR3 bases: TGTGCCAGCAGCAACGGACAGATTGCGCACAATCAGCCCCAGCATTTT. This gives the protein CASSNGQIAHNQPQHF.